This T cell receptor (beta chain) was retrieved from a study of regulatory and conventional T cells in RAG deficiency. Regarding the study as a whole: Omenn patients showed >90% Treg-Tconv overlap and shorter CDR3 lengths. RAG-deficient patients showed markedly lower Shannon entropy and higher Simpson indices than control T-cell subsets. Other subsets showed around 9.4-fold reductions, but Treg unique TCR beta sequences fell roughly 90-fold in these patients.

In the case of this clone: Antigen unknown.

Conventional CD4+ T cells were sorted from blood as CD25-low CD127-high cells. The data were produced by immunoSEQ multiplex PCR, yet TCRdb's version contains in-frame clones alone and is incomplete. The data show more than 35,000 clones, about 90% seen once. The same specimen was also included in a second study, on regulatory T cells. That work contributes: The PCR used 52 TRBV and 13 TRBJ primers.

The clonotype comes from a human donor in good health. The sample consisted of CD4+ effector T cells sorted from blood.

Here the CDR3 DNA reads TGTGCCAGCTCACCACAGGAAGCGTTTCGGCTTTTCTCAAACACCATATATTTT. Its protein is CASSPQEAFRLFSNTIYF. This chain uses TRBV18 with TRBJ1-3; D is uncertain. V shed 1 base and J shed 6 bases, with 22 bases lying between them. Germline CDR1 and CDR2: KGHSH and LQKENI. CDR3 length equals 18 residues.